This T cell receptor beta chain emerged from a study of cytomegalovirus exposure and HLA in healthy donors. Turning to the study itself: The same platform was used for the roughly 120 validation repertoires as for the roughly 700 first-cohort repertoires, as reported in a later analysis. General study findings and limits: Some public TCRs appeared in many individuals, while most sequences were rare. High sensitivity and specificity were reportedly achieved when the classifier diagnosed cytomegalovirus status.

Libraries were prepared by immunoSEQ multiplex PCR; TCRdb keeps only in-frame clonotypes and omits some of them. The repertoire holds roughly 70,000 clones, with around 81% as singletons. V was trimmed by 5 bases and J by 7 bases, leaving 23 bases between them. This CDR3 is built from 17 residues. Per germline, CDR1 SGHNT and CDR2 YENEEA. The donors were in the approximately 120-subject validation cohort; that cohort was separate from the roughly 700-subject first cohort. Comments on this clone: What it binds is not known.

The chain carries TRBV11-3 and TRBJ2-2; tentative D call: TRBD1 (6 bases). The receptor comes from a man aged 30 to 39 in good health and CMV-seronegative. Sequencing was carried out using PBMCs. For the CDR3, the DNA is TGTGCCAGCAGCAACCCCCATTGGGTGGGGGCTGGCGGGGAGCTGTTTTTT. Translation: CASSNPHWVGAGGELFF.